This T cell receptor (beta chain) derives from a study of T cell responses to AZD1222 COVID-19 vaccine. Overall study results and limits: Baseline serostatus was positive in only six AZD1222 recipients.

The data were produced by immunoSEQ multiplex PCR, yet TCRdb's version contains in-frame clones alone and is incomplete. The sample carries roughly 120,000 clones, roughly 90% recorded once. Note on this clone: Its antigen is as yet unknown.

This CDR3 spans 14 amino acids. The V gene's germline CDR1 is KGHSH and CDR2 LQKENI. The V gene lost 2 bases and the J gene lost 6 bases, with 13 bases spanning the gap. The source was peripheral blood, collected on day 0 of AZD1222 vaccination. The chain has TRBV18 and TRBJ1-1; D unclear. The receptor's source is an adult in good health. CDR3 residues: CASSPTDQYSEAFF. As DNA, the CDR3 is TGTGCCAGCTCACCAACAGATCAGTACTCTGAAGCTTTCTTT.